This T cell receptor beta chain originates from a study of identical twins. This clonotype was seen a handful of times. Its matching antigen is unknown. The study's findings and limits: Potential partial confounding of zero-insertion analyses by invariant MAIT and iNKT cells was noted. Beta out-of-frame sequences displayed a weaker excess of sharing between twins.

Unique molecular identifiers were in the cDNA, with template-switch universal primer binding. Via MiXCR, TCRdb re-called the 5' RACE reads, giving one row per CDR3 protein. The sample includes about 720,000 distinct CDR3 sequences, 8.6% of them seen just once. Trimming pared 4 bases from V and 3 bases from J, leaving 13 bases between. Germline V lookup: CDR1 KGHSH, CDR2 LQKENI. The CDR3 extends over 14 amino acids. The same sample was also used in a study of yellow fever vaccine responses in identical twins. That study adds: Twins reportedly mounted vaccine T cell responses that seemed partly convergent, partly personalized.

The clonotype originates from a young woman in good health. The sequencing sample was made of PBMCs. The genes are TRBV18 and TRBJ2-7; possibly TRBD1 or TRBD2 for D (5 bases each). The CDR3 is CASSLGTDLYEQYF. CDR3 coding DNA: TGTGCCAGCTCACTGGGGACGGATCTCTACGAGCAGTACTTC.